Listed below are T cell receptor beta chains from one sample, sequenced in a study of blood T cell repertoires in COVID-19. The protocol was immunoSEQ multiplex PCR, while the TCRdb copy is restricted to in-frame clones and leaves out a portion. The sample records some 250,000 clones, nearly 90% being singletons. The sequenced sample consisted of peripheral blood. These receptors all stem from a woman between 25 and 40 years old with acute or convalescent COVID-19. The CDR3 runs from the conserved cysteine through the conserved F or W. The D gene is left open where the match is weak. The listing skips clone size in some rows; elsewhere it reads once, few, many or a size class.

TRBV2	.	TRBD1	TRBJ1-1	TGTGCCAGCAGCCCGGGACAGGGGGTTGTGACTGAAGCTTTCTTT	CASSPGQGVVTEAFF
TRBV5-4	.	TRBD1	TRBJ2-1	TGTGCCAGCAGCTCGTTGGGACAGGGGTCTTGGAATGAGCAGTTCTTC	CASSSLGQGSWNEQFF
TRBV5-1	.	TRBD1	TRBJ2-7	TGCGCCAGCAGCCCCCAACACTCCACGCCCGGGACAGGGGTTTACGAGCAGTACTTC	CASSPQHSTPGTGVYEQYF
TRBV19	few	.	TRBJ2-2	TGTGCCAGTAAAGTTGGCTCCAACACCGGGGAGCTGTTTTTT	CASKVGSNTGELFF
TRBV6-5	.	.	TRBJ2-3	TGTGCCAGCAGGGAGGCTGGCACAGATACGCAGTATTTT	CASREAGTDTQYF
TRBV9	.	TRBD2	TRBJ2-1	TGTGCCAGCAGCGTAGTTAGCGGGATTTTCTATGAGCAGTTCTTC	CASSVVSGIFYEQFF
TRBV11-2	.	.	TRBJ2-7	TGTGCCAGCCGGGACTCGGACCGGCGTGAGCAGTACTTC	CASRDSDRREQYF
TRBV12-3/TRBV12-4	once	.	TRBJ1-2	TGTGCCAGCAGCCTGCAGGGGAACTATGGCTACACCTTC	CASSLQGNYGYTF
TRBV2	.	.	TRBJ2-7	TGTGCCAGCAGTGAGCTCGGGCGGGGGCGAGGATCCCACGAGCAGTACTTC	CASSELGRGRGSHEQYF
TRBV15	.	.	TRBJ1-4	TGTGCCACCAGCTCCAGGGAAGGGGAGGTAAAACTGTTTTTT	CATSSREGEVKLFF
TRBV5-4	.	TRBD2	TRBJ2-7	TGTGCCAGCAGCGGGAGCGGGAGGGCCTACGAGCAGTACTTC	CASSGSGRAYEQYF
TRBV4-1	.	.	TRBJ2-4	TGCGCCAGCAGCCAAATGGAGAAGGCCAAAAACATTCAGTACTTC	CASSQMEKAKNIQYF
TRBV7-2	.	.	TRBJ2-7	TGTGCCAGCAGCTTAGGGTCGTCGGGTCCCTACGAGCAGTACTTC	CASSLGSSGPYEQYF
TRBV11-1	.	.	TRBJ2-6	TGTGCCAGCAGCTTAGAAGTTCTGAGGGGGGCCAACGTCCTGACTTTC	CASSLEVLRGANVLTF
TRBV7-9	.	TRBD2	TRBJ2-1	TGTGCCAGCAGCGGGAGGGCCGAAAATGAGCAGTTCTTC	CASSGRAENEQFF
TRBV2	.	.	TRBJ2-7	TGTGCCAGCAGACCCGCGGGCTACGAGCAGTACTTC	CASRPAGYEQYF